Reported below is one T cell receptor (beta chain). The source of the sample is a study of T cells after yellow fever vaccination. MiXCR was run by TCRdb on the 5' RACE reads, yielding one entry per CDR3 protein. The sample holds about 180,000 distinct CDR3 sequences, 6.2% seen once. Per germline, CDR1 SGHVS and CDR2 FQNEAQ. This CDR3 contains 16 residues. J was trimmed by 3 bases and V by 5 bases; bases with no gene match: 9. The source material was CD4+ T cells sorted from PBMCs, sampled on the day of the first yellow fever vaccination. This sequence was found in a man aged 18 to 29 who received the YFV17D yellow fever vaccine. The chain joins TRBV7-8 to TRBJ2-3; TRBD2 aligns across 9 bases. The CDR3 nucleotides are TGTGCCAGCAGCCCCGTTGCTAGCGGGGTAACAGATACGCAGTATTTT. Residues: CASSPVASGVTDTQYF.